A selection of T cell receptor beta chains follows, all from one sample in a study of long-term antiretroviral therapy in people with HIV. Only in-frame clones appear in the TCRdb table, and some are missing; sequencing was by immunoSEQ multiplex PCR. The table shows almost 30,000 clones, with approximately 90% occurring only once. The source material was unsorted PBMCs, sampled 3.2 years before starting antiretroviral therapy. Every receptor here comes from a man aged 50 or older with HIV. CDR3s leave out the opening cysteine and the closing phenylalanine or tryptophan. Fields, in order: V gene, J gene, CDR3 protein.

>TRBV9|TRBJ2-7
ASSLGGTGYNEQY
>TRBV28|TRBJ1-2
ASSSGPLLGYT
>TRBV28|TRBJ1-2
ASSFRAGRGYT
>TRBV28|TRBJ2-7
ASSNPGEMVSYEQY
>TRBV12-5|TRBJ2-3
ASGHNRETQY
>TRBV5-1|TRBJ2-1
ASLRTSGSYNEQF
>TRBV7-9|TRBJ2-7
ASSWGETLGTYEQY
>TRBV27|TRBJ1-2
ASSFLGRGDPYGYT
>TRBV5-1|TRBJ2-1
ASSGTSGSNEQF
>TRBV21-1|TRBJ2-1
ASSKGNEQF
>TRBV30|TRBJ1-1
AWSHSRNTEAF